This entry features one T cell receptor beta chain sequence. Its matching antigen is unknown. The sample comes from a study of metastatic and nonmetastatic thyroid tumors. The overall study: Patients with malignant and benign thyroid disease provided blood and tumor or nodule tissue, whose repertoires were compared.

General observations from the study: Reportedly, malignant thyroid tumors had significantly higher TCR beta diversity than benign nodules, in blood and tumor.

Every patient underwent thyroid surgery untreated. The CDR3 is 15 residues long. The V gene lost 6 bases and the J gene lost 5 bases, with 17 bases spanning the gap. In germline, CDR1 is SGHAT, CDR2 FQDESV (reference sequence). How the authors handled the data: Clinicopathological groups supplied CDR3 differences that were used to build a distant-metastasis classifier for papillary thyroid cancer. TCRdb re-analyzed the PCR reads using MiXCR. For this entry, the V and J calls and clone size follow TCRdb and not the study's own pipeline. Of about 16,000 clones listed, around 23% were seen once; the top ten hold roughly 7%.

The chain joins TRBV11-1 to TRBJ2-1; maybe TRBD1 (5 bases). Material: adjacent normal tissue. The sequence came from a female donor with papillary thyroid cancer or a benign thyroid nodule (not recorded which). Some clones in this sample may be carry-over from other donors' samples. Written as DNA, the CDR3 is TGTGCCAGCAGTACCCGACAGTGCACACACAATGAGCAGTTCTTC. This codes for CASSTRQCTHNEQFF.